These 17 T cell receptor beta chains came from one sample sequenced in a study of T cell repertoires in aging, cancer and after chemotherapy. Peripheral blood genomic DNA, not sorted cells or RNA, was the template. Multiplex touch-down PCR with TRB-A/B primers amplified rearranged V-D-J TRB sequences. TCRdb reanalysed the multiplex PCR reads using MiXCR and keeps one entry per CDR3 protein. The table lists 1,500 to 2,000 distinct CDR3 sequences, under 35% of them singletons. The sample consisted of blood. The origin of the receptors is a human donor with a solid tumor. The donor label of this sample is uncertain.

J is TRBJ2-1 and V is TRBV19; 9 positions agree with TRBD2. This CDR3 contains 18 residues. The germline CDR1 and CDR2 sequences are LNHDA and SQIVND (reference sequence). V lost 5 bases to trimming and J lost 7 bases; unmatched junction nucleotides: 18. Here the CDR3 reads CASSVGGSASGVLNEQFF. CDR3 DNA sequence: TGTGCCAGTAGTGTCGGGGGTTCGGCTAGCGGGGTTCTAAATGAGCAGTTCTTC.

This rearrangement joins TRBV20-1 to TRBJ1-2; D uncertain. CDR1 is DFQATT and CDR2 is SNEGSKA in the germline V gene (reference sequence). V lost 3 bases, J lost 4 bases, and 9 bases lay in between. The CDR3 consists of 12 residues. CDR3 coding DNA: TGCAGTGCTAGCGACCGCAGCTATGGCTACACCTTC. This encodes CSASDRSYGYTF.

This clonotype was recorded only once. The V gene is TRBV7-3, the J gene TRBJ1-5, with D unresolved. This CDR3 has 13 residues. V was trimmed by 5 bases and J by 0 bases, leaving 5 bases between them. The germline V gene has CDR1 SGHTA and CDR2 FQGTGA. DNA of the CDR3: TGTGCCAGCAGCCCCGATAGCAATCAGCCCCAGCATTTT. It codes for CASSPDSNQPQHF.

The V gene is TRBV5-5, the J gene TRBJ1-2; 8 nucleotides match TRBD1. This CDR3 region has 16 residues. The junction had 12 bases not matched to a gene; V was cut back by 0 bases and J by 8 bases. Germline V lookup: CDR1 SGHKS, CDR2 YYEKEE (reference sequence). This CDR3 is CASSLGLGQGAEGYTF. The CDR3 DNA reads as TGTGCCAGCAGCTTGGGTCTCGGGCAGGGGGCCGAAGGCTACACCTTC. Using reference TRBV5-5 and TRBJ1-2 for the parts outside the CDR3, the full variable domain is DAGVTQSPTHLIKTRGQQVTLRCSPISGHKSVSWYQQVLGQGPQFIFQYYEKEERGRGNFPDRFSARQFPNYSSELNVNALLLGDSALYLCASSLGLGQGAEGYTFGSGTRLTVV.

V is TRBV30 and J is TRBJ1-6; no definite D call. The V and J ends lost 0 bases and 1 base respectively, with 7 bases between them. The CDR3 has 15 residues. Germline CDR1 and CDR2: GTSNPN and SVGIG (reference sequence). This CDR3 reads CAWSVLNSYNSPLHF. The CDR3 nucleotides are TGTGCCTGGAGTGTACTGAATTCCTATAATTCACCCCTCCACTTT.

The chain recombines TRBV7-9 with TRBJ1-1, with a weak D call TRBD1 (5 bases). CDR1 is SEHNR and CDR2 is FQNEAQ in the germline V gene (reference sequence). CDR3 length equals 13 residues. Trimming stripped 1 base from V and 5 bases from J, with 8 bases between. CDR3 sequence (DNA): TGTGCCAGCAGCTTAGTCCAGGGAACTGAAGCTTTCTTT. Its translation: CASSLVQGTEAFF.

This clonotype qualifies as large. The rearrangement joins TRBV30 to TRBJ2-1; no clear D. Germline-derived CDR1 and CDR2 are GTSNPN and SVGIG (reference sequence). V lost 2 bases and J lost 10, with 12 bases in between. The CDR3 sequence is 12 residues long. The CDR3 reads CAWSRILREQFF. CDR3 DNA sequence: TGTGCCTGGAGTCGTATACTGAGGGAGCAGTTCTTC.

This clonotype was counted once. The CDR3 protein is CAISGPLGGHNPDTIYF. CDR3 in DNA: TGTGCCATCAGTGGACCCTTAGGGGGGCATAACCCGGACACCATATATTTT. The chain is built from TRBV10-3 and TRBJ1-3; D might be TRBD1 (6 bases). Germline V gives CDR1 ENHRY, CDR2 SYGVKD. The ends were cut back, 4 bases at V and 8 bases at J, with 24 bases in the middle. The CDR3 sequence is 17 residues long.

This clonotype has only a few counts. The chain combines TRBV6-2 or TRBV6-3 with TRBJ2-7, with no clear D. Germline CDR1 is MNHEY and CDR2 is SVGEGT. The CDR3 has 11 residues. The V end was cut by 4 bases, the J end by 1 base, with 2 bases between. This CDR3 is CASSWSYEQYF. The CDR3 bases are TGTGCCAGCAGTTGGTCCTACGAGCAGTACTTC.

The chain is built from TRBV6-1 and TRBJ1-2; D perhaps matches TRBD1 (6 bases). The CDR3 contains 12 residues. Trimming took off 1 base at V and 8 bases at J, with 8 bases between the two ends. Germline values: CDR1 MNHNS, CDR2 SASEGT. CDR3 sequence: CASSEVGAGYTF. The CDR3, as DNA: TGTGCCAGCAGTGAAGTGGGGGCCGGCTACACCTTC.

In DNA form, the CDR3 reads TGTGCCAGCAGTGACTCGTTGGGGCGGGAGCAGTTCTTC. The encoded protein is CASSDSLGREQFF. The rearrangement uses TRBV6-4 and TRBJ2-1; tentative D call: TRBD1 (5 bases). Germline lookup yields CDR1 MRHNA and CDR2 SNTAGT. Trimming left V 0 bases short and J 10 bases short, with 10 bases between. This CDR3 region has 13 residues.

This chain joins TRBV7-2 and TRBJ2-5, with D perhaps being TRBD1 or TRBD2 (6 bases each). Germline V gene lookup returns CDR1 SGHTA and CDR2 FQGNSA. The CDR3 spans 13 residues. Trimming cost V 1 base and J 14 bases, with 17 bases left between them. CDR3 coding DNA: TGTGCCAGCAGCTTAGGGGGGGCGTTCCCGATATACTTC. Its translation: CASSLGGAFPIYF.

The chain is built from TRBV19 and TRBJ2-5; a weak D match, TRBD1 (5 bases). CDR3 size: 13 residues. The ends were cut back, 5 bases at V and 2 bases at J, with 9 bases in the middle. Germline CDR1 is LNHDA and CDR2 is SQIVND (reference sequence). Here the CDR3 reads CASSSRQQETQYF. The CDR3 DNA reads TGTGCCAGTAGTTCCAGACAGCAAGAGACCCAGTACTTC.

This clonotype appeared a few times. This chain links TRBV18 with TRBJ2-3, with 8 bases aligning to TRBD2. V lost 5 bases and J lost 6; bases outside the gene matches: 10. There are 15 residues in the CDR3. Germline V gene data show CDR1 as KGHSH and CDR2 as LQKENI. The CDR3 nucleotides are TGTGCCAGCTCATCCCCCAGCGGGAGTCGCGATACGCAGTATTTT. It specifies CASSSPSGSRDTQYF.

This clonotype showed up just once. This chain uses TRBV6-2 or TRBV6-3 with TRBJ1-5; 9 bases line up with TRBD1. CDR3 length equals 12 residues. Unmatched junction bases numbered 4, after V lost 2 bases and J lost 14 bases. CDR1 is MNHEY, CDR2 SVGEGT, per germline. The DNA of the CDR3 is TGTGCCAGCAGTTACCGGGACAGGGAGAAGCATTTT. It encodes CASSYRDREKHF.

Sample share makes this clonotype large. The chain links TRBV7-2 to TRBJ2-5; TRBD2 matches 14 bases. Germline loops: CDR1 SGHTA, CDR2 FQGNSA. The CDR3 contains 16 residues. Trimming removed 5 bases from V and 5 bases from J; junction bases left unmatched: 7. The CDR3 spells CASSRGTSGRGETQYF. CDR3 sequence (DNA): TGTGCCAGCAGCCGTGGGACTAGCGGGAGAGGGGAGACCCAGTACTTC.

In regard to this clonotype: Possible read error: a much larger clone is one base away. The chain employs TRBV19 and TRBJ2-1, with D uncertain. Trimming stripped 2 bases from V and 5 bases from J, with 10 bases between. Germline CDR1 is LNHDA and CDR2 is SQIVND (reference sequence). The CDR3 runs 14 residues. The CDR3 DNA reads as TGTGCCAGTAGTATAAAAGGCACACACAATGAGCAGTTCTTC. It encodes CASSIKGTHNEQFF.